The rows below give T cell receptor beta chains drawn from one sample of a study of CD8 T cells in ankylosing spondylitis. One entry per CDR3 protein, called by TCRdb with MiXCR from the 5' RACE reads. This table holds a few hundred thousand distinct CDR3 sequences, roughly 20% found once. Sequences were obtained from blood, either unsorted or a sorted T cell fraction (not recorded which). These receptors were collected from a female donor with ankylosing spondylitis or in good health (not recorded which). The CDR3 runs from the conserved cysteine through the conserved F or W. The D gene is left open where the match is weak. Not every row has a clone size; where given, it reads once, few, many or a size class.

TRBJ1-2	TRBV6-1	TRBD1	.	CASSRQGPSNYGYTF	TGTGCCAGCAGCCGACAGGGCCCATCTAACTATGGCTACACCTTC
TRBJ2-3	TRBV2	.	.	CASSILATQYF	TGTGCCAGCAGTATACTAGCTACGCAGTATTTT
TRBJ1-1	TRBV10-3	.	few	CAISPTSGQNTEAFF	TGTGCCATCAGCCCAACCTCGGGCCAGAACACTGAAGCTTTCTTT
TRBJ1-1	TRBV5-1	.	.	CASSLDPGQNTEAFF	TGCGCCAGCAGCTTGGATCCGGGCCAGAACACTGAAGCTTTCTTT
TRBJ1-3	TRBV6-1	.	.	CASSPIFSGNTIYF	TGTGCCAGCAGTCCGATCTTTTCTGGAAACACCATATATTTT
TRBJ1-1	TRBV5-1	.	few	CASSWGGETEAFF	TGCGCCAGCAGCTGGGGGGGGGAGACTGAAGCTTTCTTT
TRBJ2-5	TRBV9	.	.	CASSVGPLETQYF	TGTGCCAGCAGCGTAGGTCCGCTAGAGACCCAGTACTTC
TRBJ1-5	TRBV20-1	.	few	CSAGSQPQHF	TGCAGTGCTGGAAGCCAGCCCCAGCATTTT
TRBJ1-2	TRBV20-1	.	.	CSARRDNYGYTF	TGCAGTGCCAGGAGGGATAACTATGGCTACACCTTC
TRBJ2-1	TRBV12-3/TRBV12-4	.	few	CATLPTGQLYNEQFF	TGTGCCACCCTACCTACAGGGCAGCTATACAATGAGCAGTTCTTC
TRBJ2-7	TRBV12-3/TRBV12-4	.	.	CASSLGRIYEQYF	TGTGCCAGCAGTTTAGGCAGGATCTACGAGCAGTACTTC
TRBJ1-2	TRBV7-2	TRBD1	.	CATPRGQSNYGYTF	TGTGCCACCCCCAGGGGGCAAAGTAACTATGGCTACACCTTC
TRBJ2-1	TRBV2	TRBD2	.	CASRLAGGNNEQFF	TGTGCCAGCAGGTTAGCGGGAGGGAACAATGAGCAGTTCTTC
TRBJ1-5	TRBV12-3/TRBV12-4	TRBD1	few	CASSPDRGSNQPQHF	TGTGCCAGCAGTCCGGACAGGGGAAGCAATCAGCCCCAGCATTTT
TRBJ1-2	TRBV2	.	few	CASSEVRGGSYGYTF	TGTGCCAGCAGTGAGGTGCGTGGGGGCTCCTATGGCTACACCTTC
TRBJ2-2	TRBV5-1	.	many	CASSPAANTGELFF	TGCGCCAGCAGCCCAGCGGCGAACACCGGGGAGCTGTTTTTT
TRBJ1-1	TRBV12-3/TRBV12-4	.	few	CASARRRADMNTEAFF	TGTGCCAGCGCTCGAAGAAGAGCGGATATGAACACTGAAGCTTTCTTT
TRBJ2-2	TRBV29-1	.	many	CSGGTANTGELFF	TGCAGCGGCGGGACAGCTAACACCGGGGAGCTGTTTTTT
TRBJ2-1	TRBV6-2/TRBV6-3	.	few	CASSPEQGSYNEQFF	TGTGCCAGCAGTCCCGAACAGGGTTCCTACAATGAGCAGTTCTTC
TRBJ2-4	TRBV12-3/TRBV12-4	TRBD1	few	CASRGDRGIQYF	TGTGCCAGCAGGGGGGACAGGGGTATTCAGTACTTC
TRBJ2-5	TRBV3-1	TRBD2	few	CASSQGRASGMSETQYF	TGTGCCAGCAGCCAAGGGCGAGCTAGCGGGATGTCGGAGACCCAGTACTTC
TRBJ1-2	TRBV5-6	TRBD1	many	CASRQTGDNYGYTF	TGTGCCAGCAGGCAGACAGGGGATAACTATGGCTACACCTTC
TRBJ2-1	TRBV10-1	.	few	CASSESLALGDEQFF	TGCGCCAGCAGTGAGTCTCTCGCCCTAGGGGATGAGCAGTTCTTC
TRBJ2-1	TRBV20-1	.	many	CSARGQFNEQFF	TGCAGTGCTCGGGGGCAGTTCAATGAGCAGTTCTTC
TRBJ2-7	TRBV6-2/TRBV6-3	.	.	CASTLTGPISYEQYF	TGTGCCAGCACTCTGACAGGCCCGATCTCCTACGAGCAGTACTTC
TRBJ2-7	TRBV29-1	.	many	CSARSESSYEQYF	TGCAGCGCTCGGTCTGAATCGTCCTACGAGCAGTACTTC
TRBJ1-4	TRBV6-5	.	.	CASSYIQRVQGGKLFF	TGTGCCAGCAGTTACATTCAGAGGGTCCAGGGTGGAAAACTGTTTTTT
TRBJ2-4	TRBV25-1	.	.	CASSDALAKNIQYF	TGTGCCAGCTCGGACGCCTTAGCCAAAAACATTCAGTACTTC
TRBJ2-1	TRBV6-5	.	.	CASKKVLAPTQQFF	TGTGCCAGCAAAAAAGTCCTAGCGCCTACCCAACAGTTCTTC
TRBJ2-1	TRBV6-6	.	.	CASSRRDPHEQFF	TGTGCCAGCAGCCGACGCGACCCTCATGAGCAGTTCTTC
TRBJ1-4	TRBV12-3/TRBV12-4	.	.	CASRTSGEKLFF	TGTGCCAGCAGAACCAGTGGGGAAAAACTGTTTTTT
TRBJ1-1	TRBV23-1	.	.	CASSQSGDGIAFF	TGCGCCAGCAGTCAATCCGGCGACGGGATAGCTTTCTTT
TRBJ1-2	TRBV29-1	TRBD1	many	CSVDEDRDYGYTF	TGCAGCGTTGACGAGGACAGGGACTATGGCTACACCTTC
TRBJ2-4	TRBV29-1	.	few	CSVPLDANIQYF	TGCAGCGTCCCCCTGGACGCAAACATTCAGTACTTC
TRBJ2-7	TRBV6-2/TRBV6-3	.	.	CASRRPGEQYF	TGTGCCAGCAGACGCCCGGGGGAGCAGTACTTC
TRBJ2-1	TRBV18	TRBD2	once	CASSPPRVSGDYNEQFF	TGTGCCAGCTCACCACCTCGGGTTAGCGGGGATTACAATGAGCAGTTCTTC
TRBJ2-2	TRBV7-2	.	few	CASNPDRRGGELFF	TGTGCCAGCAACCCGGACCGGAGGGGCGGGGAGCTGTTTTTT
TRBJ2-1	TRBV20-1	TRBD2	.	CSAASDSRSGMEQFF	TGCAGTGCCGCCTCCGACTCCCGCAGCGGGATGGAGCAGTTCTTC
TRBJ2-5	TRBV12-5	.	few	CASGLGEETQYF	TGTGCTAGTGGTTTGGGGGAAGAGACCCAGTACTTC
TRBJ2-7	TRBV30	.	.	CAWSVGAAEQYF	TGTGCCTGGAGTGTCGGGGCAGCTGAGCAGTACTTC
TRBJ2-1	TRBV27	TRBD2	once	CASSVRTSGAWGNEQFF	TGTGCCAGCAGTGTACGGACTAGCGGAGCCTGGGGCAATGAGCAGTTCTTC
TRBJ2-1	TRBV20-1	TRBD2	few	CSATSGTSGRNEQFF	TGCAGTGCTACCTCCGGGACTAGCGGGAGAAATGAGCAGTTCTTC
TRBJ2-1	TRBV7-8	.	few	CASSTRDLGADGSSYNEQFF	TGTGCCAGCAGCACGCGGGACTTGGGGGCGGACGGGAGCTCCTACAATGAGCAGTTCTTC
TRBJ2-7	TRBV6-6	.	.	CASSYLQNYEQYF	TGTGCCAGCAGTTACTTACAGAACTACGAGCAGTACTTC
TRBJ2-3	TRBV27	.	.	CASSFQRASTDTQYF	TGTGCCAGCAGTTTCCAGCGGGCTAGCACAGATACGCAGTATTTT
TRBJ2-7	TRBV13	TRBD2	.	CASSRTSVSYEQYF	TGTGCCAGCAGCAGAACTAGCGTATCTTACGAGCAGTACTTC
TRBJ2-6	TRBV20-1	.	many	CSAIWPGANVLTF	TGCAGTGCTATTTGGCCTGGGGCCAACGTCCTGACTTTC
TRBJ2-1	TRBV7-7	.	.	CASSRLGAHEQFF	TGTGCCAGCAGCCGGCTGGGAGCCCATGAGCAGTTCTTC
TRBJ2-1	TRBV6-5	.	few	CASSYPGAGSNEQFF	TGTGCCAGCAGTTACCCGGGGGCGGGTTCTAATGAGCAGTTCTTC
TRBJ1-5	TRBV15	.	few	CATSRQGSGAQHF	TGTGCCACCAGCAGACAGGGGTCAGGGGCCCAGCATTTT
TRBJ2-7	TRBV6-5	.	.	CASSYRRQDYEQYF	TGTGCCAGCAGTTACCGGCGACAGGACTACGAGCAGTACTTC
TRBJ2-5	TRBV29-1	TRBD1	many	CSVDRTGGRETQYF	TGCAGCGTTGACCGGACAGGGGGCAGGGAGACCCAGTACTTC
TRBJ2-5	TRBV7-9	.	once	CASSLVGGEEETQYF	TGTGCCAGCAGCTTAGTTGGCGGGGAGGAGGAGACCCAGTACTTC
TRBJ2-7	TRBV5-5	.	.	CASSFTSWEDNEQYF	TGTGCCAGCAGCTTTACATCCTGGGAGGACAACGAGCAGTACTTC
TRBJ1-2	TRBV20-1	.	.	CSAITTYYGYTF	TGCAGTGCCATTACGACATACTATGGCTACACCTTC
TRBJ1-3	TRBV28	TRBD1	.	CASSLWTGSGNTIYF	TGTGCCAGCAGTTTATGGACAGGGTCTGGAAACACCATATATTTT
TRBJ1-2	TRBV27	.	.	CASSLGAGYGYTF	TGTGCCAGCAGTTTAGGGGCTGGGTATGGCTACACCTTC
TRBJ2-1	TRBV20-1	TRBD2	few	CSARIPLAGAGNEQFF	TGCAGTGCTAGAATACCTTTAGCGGGAGCAGGAAATGAGCAGTTCTTC
TRBJ2-1	TRBV6-5	TRBD2	many	CASSSMTSGRAFWSYNEQFF	TGTGCCAGCAGTTCCATGACTAGCGGGAGGGCCTTTTGGTCCTACAATGAGCAGTTCTTC
TRBJ2-1	TRBV11-2	.	few	CASSLGGPGRHEQFF	TGTGCCAGCAGCTTAGGAGGTCCGGGTCGCCATGAGCAGTTCTTC